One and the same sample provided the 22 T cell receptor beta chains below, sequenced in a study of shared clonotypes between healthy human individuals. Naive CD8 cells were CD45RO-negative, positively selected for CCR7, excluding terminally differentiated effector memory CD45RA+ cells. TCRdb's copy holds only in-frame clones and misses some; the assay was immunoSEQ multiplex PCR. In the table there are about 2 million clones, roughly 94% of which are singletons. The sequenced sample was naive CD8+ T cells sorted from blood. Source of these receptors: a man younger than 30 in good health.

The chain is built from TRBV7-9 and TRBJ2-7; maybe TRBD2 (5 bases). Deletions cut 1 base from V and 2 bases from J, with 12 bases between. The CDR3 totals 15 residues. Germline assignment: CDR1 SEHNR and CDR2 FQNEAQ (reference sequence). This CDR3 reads CASSLESDWTYEQYF. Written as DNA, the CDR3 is TGTGCCAGCAGCTTAGAGTCGGACTGGACCTACGAGCAGTACTTC.

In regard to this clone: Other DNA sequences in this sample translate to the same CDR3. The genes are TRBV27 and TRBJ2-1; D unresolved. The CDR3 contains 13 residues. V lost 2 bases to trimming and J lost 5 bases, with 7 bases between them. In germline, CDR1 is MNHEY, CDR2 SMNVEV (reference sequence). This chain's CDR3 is CASSLSPNNEQFF. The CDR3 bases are TGTGCCAGCAGTTTAAGTCCCAACAATGAGCAGTTCTTC.

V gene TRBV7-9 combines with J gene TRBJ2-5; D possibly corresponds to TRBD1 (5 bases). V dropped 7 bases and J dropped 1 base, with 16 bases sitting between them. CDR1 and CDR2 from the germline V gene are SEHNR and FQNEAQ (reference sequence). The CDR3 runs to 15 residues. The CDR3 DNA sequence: TGTGCCAGCACCCCCACGGCAGGGCCCCAAGAGACCCAGTACTTC. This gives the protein CASTPTAGPQETQYF. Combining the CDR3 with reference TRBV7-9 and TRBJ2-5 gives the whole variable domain DTGVSQNPRHKITKRGQNVTFRCDPISEHNRLYWYRQTLGQGPEFLTYFQNEAQLEKSRLLSDRFSAERPKGSFSTLEIQRTEQGDSAMYLCASTPTAGPQETQYFGPGTRLLVL.

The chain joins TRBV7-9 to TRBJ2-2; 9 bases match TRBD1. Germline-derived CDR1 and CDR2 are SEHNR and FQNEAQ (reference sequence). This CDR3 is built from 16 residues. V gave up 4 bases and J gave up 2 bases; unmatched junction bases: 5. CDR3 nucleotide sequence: TGTGCCAGCAGCTCGTACAGGGGGCAAAACACCGGGGAGCTGTTTTTT. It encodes CASSSYRGQNTGELFF.

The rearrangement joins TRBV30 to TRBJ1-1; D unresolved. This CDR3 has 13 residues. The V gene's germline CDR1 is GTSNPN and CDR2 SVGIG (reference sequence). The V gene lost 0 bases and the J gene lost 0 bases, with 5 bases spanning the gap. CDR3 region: CAWSVWVNTEAFF. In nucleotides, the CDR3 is TGTGCCTGGAGTGTTTGGGTGAACACTGAAGCTTTCTTT.

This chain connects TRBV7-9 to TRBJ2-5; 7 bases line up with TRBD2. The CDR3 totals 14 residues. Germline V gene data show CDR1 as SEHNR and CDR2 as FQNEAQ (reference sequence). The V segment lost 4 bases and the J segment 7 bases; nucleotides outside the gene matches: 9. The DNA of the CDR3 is TGTGCCAGCAGCTGGGCGCAGCGGGGCTGGACCCAGTACTTC. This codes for CASSWAQRGWTQYF.

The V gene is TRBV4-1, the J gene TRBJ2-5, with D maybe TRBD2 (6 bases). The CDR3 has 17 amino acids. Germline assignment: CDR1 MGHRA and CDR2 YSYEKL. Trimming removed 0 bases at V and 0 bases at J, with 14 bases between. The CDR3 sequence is CASSQETGEPDQETQYF. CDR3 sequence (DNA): TGCGCCAGCAGCCAAGAGACGGGAGAGCCCGACCAAGAGACCCAGTACTTC.

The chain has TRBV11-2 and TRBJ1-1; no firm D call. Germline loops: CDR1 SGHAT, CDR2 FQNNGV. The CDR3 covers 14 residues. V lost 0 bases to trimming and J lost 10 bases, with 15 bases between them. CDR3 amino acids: CASSLEGLLSGAFF. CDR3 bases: TGTGCCAGCAGCTTAGAGGGTCTTTTGTCGGGAGCTTTCTTT.

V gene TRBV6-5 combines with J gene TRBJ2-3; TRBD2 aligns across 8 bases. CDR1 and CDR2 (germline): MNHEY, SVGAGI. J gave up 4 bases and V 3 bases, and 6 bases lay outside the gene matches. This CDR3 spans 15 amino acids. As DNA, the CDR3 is TGTGCCAGCAGTTATTCCCGGGAGGGATCAGATACGCAGTATTTT. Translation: CASSYSREGSDTQYF.

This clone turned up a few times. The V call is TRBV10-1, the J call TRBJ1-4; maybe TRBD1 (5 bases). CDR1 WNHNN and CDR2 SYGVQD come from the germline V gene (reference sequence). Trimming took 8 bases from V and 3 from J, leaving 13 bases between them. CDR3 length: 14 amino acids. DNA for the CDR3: TGCGCCAGCGTCTGGAGGGGTTCTAATGAAAAACTGTTTTTT. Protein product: CASVWRGSNEKLFF.

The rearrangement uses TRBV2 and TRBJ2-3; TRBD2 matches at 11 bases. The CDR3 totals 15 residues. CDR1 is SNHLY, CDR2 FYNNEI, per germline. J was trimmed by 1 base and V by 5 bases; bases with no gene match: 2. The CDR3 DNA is TGTGCCAGCAGTCAGGGACTAGCGGGCACAGATACGCAGTATTTT. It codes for CASSQGLAGTDTQYF.

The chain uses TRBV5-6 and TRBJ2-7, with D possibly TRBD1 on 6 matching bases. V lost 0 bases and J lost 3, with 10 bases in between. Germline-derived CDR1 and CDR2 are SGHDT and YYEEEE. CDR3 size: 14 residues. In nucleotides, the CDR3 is TGTGCCAGCAGCTTGGGGGACACGGACTACGAGCAGTACTTC. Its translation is CASSLGDTDYEQYF. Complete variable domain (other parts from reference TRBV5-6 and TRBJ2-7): DAGVTQSPTHLIKTRGQQVTLRCSPKSGHDTVSWYQQALGQGPQFIFQYYEEEERQRGNFPDRFSGHQFPNYSSELNVNALLLGDSALYLCASSLGDTDYEQYFGPGTRLTVT.

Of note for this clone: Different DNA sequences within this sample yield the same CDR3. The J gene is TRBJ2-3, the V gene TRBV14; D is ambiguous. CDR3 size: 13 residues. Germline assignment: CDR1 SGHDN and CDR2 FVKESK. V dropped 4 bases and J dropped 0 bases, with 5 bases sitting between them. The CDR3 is CASSLTSTDTQYF. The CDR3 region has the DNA TGTGCCAGCAGCCTGACTAGCACAGATACGCAGTATTTT.

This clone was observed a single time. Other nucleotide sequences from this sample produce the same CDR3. DNA for the CDR3: TGTGCCAGCAGCGTGGGGGCGGGATTCACAGATACGCAGTATTTT. This gives the protein CASSVGAGFTDTQYF. V and J are TRBV9 and TRBJ2-3; either TRBD1 or TRBD2 may fit D (6 bases each). Germline V gene lookup returns CDR1 SGDLS and CDR2 YYNGEE. With 2 bases removed from V and 2 bases from J, the gap between germline ends came to 12 bases. This CDR3 is 15 amino acids long.

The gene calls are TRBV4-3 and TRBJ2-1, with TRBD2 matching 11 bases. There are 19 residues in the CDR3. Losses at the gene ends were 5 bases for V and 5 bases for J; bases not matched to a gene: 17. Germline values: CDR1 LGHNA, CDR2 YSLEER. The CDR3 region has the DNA TGCGCCAGCAGCAGTGCGGCGGGGCTAGCGGGAGGAGGCGACAATGAGCAGTTCTTC. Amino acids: CASSSAAGLAGGGDNEQFF.

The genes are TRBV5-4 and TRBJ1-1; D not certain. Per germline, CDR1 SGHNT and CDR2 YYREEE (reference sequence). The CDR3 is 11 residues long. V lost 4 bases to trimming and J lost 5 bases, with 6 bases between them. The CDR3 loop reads CASSQGTEAFF. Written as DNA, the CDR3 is TGTGCCAGCAGCCAAGGAACTGAAGCTTTCTTT. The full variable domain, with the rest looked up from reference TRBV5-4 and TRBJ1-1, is ETGVTQSPTHLIKTRGQQVTLRCSSQSGHNTVSWYQQALGQGPQFIFQYYREEENGRGNFPPRFSGLQFPNYSSELNVNALELDDSALYLCASSQGTEAFFGQGTRLTVV.

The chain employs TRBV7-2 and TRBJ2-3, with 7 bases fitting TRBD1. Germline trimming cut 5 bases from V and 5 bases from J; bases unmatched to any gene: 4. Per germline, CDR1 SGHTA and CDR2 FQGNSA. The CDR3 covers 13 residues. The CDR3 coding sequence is TGTGCCAGCAGCATGACAGGGAAAGATACGCAGTATTTT. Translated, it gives CASSMTGKDTQYF.

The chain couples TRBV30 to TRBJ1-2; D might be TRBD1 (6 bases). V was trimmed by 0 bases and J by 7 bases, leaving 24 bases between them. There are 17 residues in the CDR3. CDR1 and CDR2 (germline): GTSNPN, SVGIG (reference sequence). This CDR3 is CAWSVLQGPGPFGGYTF. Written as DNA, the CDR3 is TGTGCCTGGAGTGTACTGCAGGGGCCAGGACCCTTCGGTGGCTACACCTTC.

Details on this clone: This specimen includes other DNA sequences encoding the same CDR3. CDR3 nucleotides: TGTGCCAGCAGCTCCCGACAGGGGAGCACAGATACGCAGTATTTT. It is translated as CASSSRQGSTDTQYF. The genes are TRBV9 and TRBJ2-3; 8 bases match TRBD1. Trimming removed 4 bases from V and 0 bases from J; junction bases left unmatched: 4. The CDR3 runs 15 residues. Germline V gene data show CDR1 as SGDLS and CDR2 as YYNGEE.

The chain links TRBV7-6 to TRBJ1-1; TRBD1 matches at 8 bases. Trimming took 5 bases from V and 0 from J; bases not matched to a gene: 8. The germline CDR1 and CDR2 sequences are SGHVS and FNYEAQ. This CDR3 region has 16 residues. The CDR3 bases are TGTGCCAGCAGCGGACAGGGATTCTCTTTGAACACTGAAGCTTTCTTT. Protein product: CASSGQGFSLNTEAFF.

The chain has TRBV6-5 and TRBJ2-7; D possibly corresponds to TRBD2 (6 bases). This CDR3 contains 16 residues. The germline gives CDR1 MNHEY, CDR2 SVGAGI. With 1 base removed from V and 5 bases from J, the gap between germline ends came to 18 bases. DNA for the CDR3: TGTGCCAGCAGTTACTTCACTAGCTCCCCCCAGGACGAGCAGTACTTC. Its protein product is CASSYFTSSPQDEQYF.

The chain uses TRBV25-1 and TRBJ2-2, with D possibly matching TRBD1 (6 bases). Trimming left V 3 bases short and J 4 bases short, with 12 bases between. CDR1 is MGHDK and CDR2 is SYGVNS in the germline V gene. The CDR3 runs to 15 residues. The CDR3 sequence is CASSDLGQPTGELFF. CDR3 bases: TGTGCCAGCAGTGATCTAGGACAGCCCACCGGGGAGCTGTTTTTT.